Each of the 14 T cell receptor beta chains below was sequenced from the same sample in a study of shared clonotypes between healthy human individuals. CD8 cells classed as naive were CD45RO-negative and positively selected for CCR7, excluding terminally differentiated effector memory CD45RA+ cells. Clones were sequenced by immunoSEQ multiplex PCR, and TCRdb holds only the in-frame ones, with some missing. The data show millions of clones, about 95% seen once. What was sequenced was naive CD8+ T cells sorted from blood. The receptor source for this set is a man aged 18 to 30 in good health.

This clone has just one count. V and J are TRBV6-6 and TRBJ1-5; TRBD1 is a possible D gene (5 bases). V was trimmed by 4 bases and J by 4 bases, leaving 8 bases between them. This CDR3 region has 13 residues. Germline V lookup: CDR1 MNHNY, CDR2 SVGAGI (reference sequence). CDR3 DNA sequence: TGTGCCAGCAGTTCAGGGAAAAATCAGCCCCAGCATTTT. Protein: CASSSGKNQPQHF.

This clone was observed once. The rearrangement joins TRBV10-3 to TRBJ2-2; TRBD1 is a possible D gene (6 bases). The CDR3 consists of 14 residues. The germline V gene has CDR1 ENHRY and CDR2 SYGVKD. V was trimmed by 8 bases and J by 5 bases, leaving 15 bases between them. The CDR3 bases are TGTGCCATCGGTTCTACAGGGAGTACCGGGGAGCTGTTTTTT. Translated, it gives CAIGSTGSTGELFF.

The chain uses TRBV4-3 and TRBJ1-3, with 7 bases fitting TRBD1. Per germline, CDR1 LGHNA and CDR2 YSLEER. With V trimmed by 2 bases and J by 3 bases, 13 bases remained unmatched. This CDR3 spans 18 amino acids. The CDR3 DNA is TGCGCCAGCAGCCAATTGACAGGGCAATTCTCTATTGGAAACACCATATATTTT. Its translation: CASSQLTGQFSIGNTIYF.

This clone was recorded once. The genes are TRBV19 and TRBJ1-6; D gene uncertain. CDR1 LNHDA and CDR2 SQIVND come from the germline V gene (reference sequence). Trimming left V 5 bases short and J 9 bases short, with 14 bases between. The CDR3 is 14 residues long. CDR3 amino acids: CASSGLPIGSPLHF. Written as DNA, the CDR3 is TGTGCCAGTAGTGGGCTCCCGATCGGTTCACCCCTCCACTTT.

The chain carries TRBV7-2 and TRBJ2-3, with 7 bases matching TRBD2. The V gene's germline CDR1 is SGHTA and CDR2 FQGNSA. CDR3 length: 15 amino acids. J gave up 6 bases and V 4 bases, and 10 bases lay outside the gene matches. CDR3 sequence (DNA): TGTGCCAGCAGCTCCACGACTAGCTATGCGGATACGCAGTATTTT. Its translation: CASSSTTSYADTQYF.

As regards this clone: The identical CDR3 is also encoded by other nucleotide sequences in the sample. The V gene is TRBV13, the J gene TRBJ2-7; D remains unclear. Trimming cost V 1 base and J 0 bases, with 4 bases left between them. There are 13 residues in the CDR3. The germline CDR1 and CDR2 sequences are PRHDT and FYEKMQ (reference sequence). The CDR3 nucleotides read TGTGCCAGCAGCTTAGAGAACTCCTACGAGCAGTACTTC. Its protein is CASSLENSYEQYF.

The chain combines TRBV11-2 with TRBJ2-3; tentative D call: TRBD2 (5 bases). The germline CDR1 and CDR2 sequences are SGHAT and FQNNGV. The CDR3 has 14 amino acids. Trimming took 1 base from V and 4 from J, leaving 9 bases between them. The CDR3 is CASSLALAPDTQYF. The CDR3 DNA sequence: TGTGCCAGCAGCTTAGCCCTAGCCCCAGATACGCAGTATTTT.

J is TRBJ2-5 and V is TRBV10-3, with D possibly being TRBD1 or TRBD2 (5 bases each). The V end lost 3 bases, the J end lost 5 bases, and 19 bases lay between the germline ends. CDR3 length: 16 residues. The germline CDR1 and CDR2 sequences are ENHRY and SYGVKD. The DNA for the CDR3 is TGTGCCATCAGTGACTTCTTGAGGGGAACAGAGGAGACCCAGTACTTC. Protein sequence: CAISDFLRGTEETQYF.

This chain links TRBV11-2 with TRBJ2-3, with TRBD2 matching 8 bases. Looked up from germline, CDR1 is SGHAT and CDR2 is FQNNGV. The length of the CDR3 is 15 residues. V trimming: 5 bases; J trimming: 4 bases; junction bases outside the gene matches: 8. The CDR3 region has the DNA TGTGCCAGCAGCCCTTTCCGGGGGGGCCCAGATACGCAGTATTTT. It specifies CASSPFRGGPDTQYF.

CDR3 in amino acids: CASSLVSDTQYF. The DNA of the CDR3 is TGTGCCAGCAGCTTGGTGTCAGATACGCAGTATTTT. This chain connects TRBV5-4 to TRBJ2-3; D ambiguous. CDR1 SGHNT and CDR2 YYREEE come from the germline V gene (reference sequence). Trimming pared 0 bases from V and 4 bases from J, leaving 3 bases between. The CDR3 is made up of 12 amino acids.

The V gene is TRBV7-2, the J gene TRBJ2-3; possibly TRBD2 for D (7 bases). CDR1 is SGHTA, CDR2 FQGNSA, per germline. CDR3 length equals 15 residues. With 1 base removed from V and 2 bases from J, the gap between germline ends came to 10 bases. The CDR3 region is CASSLVAGATDTQYF. Written as DNA, the CDR3 is TGTGCCAGCAGCTTAGTCGCGGGGGCCACAGATACGCAGTATTTT.

This clone appeared a single time. The chain uses TRBV28 and TRBJ1-5; TRBD1 is a possible D gene (5 bases). CDR3 length: 12 residues. Trimming stripped 6 bases from V and 6 bases from J, with 9 bases between. From germline, CDR1 is MDHEN and CDR2 SYDVKM. The CDR3 bases are TGTGCCAGCAGGCAGGGAGGTCAGCCCCAGCATTTT. Protein: CASRQGGQPQHF.

The chain joins TRBV5-4 to TRBJ2-2, with D possibly matching TRBD1 (5 bases). Germline assignment: CDR1 SGHNT and CDR2 YYREEE (reference sequence). This CDR3 spans 17 amino acids. Trimming removed 1 base from V and 0 bases from J, with 13 bases in between. The CDR3 sequence is CASSLRQGDPNTGELFF. Written as DNA, the CDR3 is TGTGCCAGCAGCTTGCGGCAGGGTGATCCGAACACCGGGGAGCTGTTTTTT.

V gene TRBV19 combines with J gene TRBJ1-2; D possibly corresponds to TRBD1 (6 bases). Germline V lookup: CDR1 LNHDA, CDR2 SQIVND (reference sequence). V gave up 2 bases and J gave up 4 bases, with 14 bases separating them. The CDR3 covers 15 residues. CDR3: CASSISAGVAYGYTF. DNA for the CDR3: TGTGCCAGTAGTATATCGGCAGGGGTTGCCTATGGCTACACCTTC.